Sequencing of this TCR beta chain was carried out in a study of CD8 T cells in ankylosing spondylitis. Trimming took off 4 bases at V and 1 base at J, with 10 bases between the two ends. The CDR3 totals 14 residues. Germline CDR1 reads MGHRA; CDR2 reads YSYEKL. Each CDR3 protein is one row after TCRdb ran MiXCR on the 5' RACE reads. The data show 250,000 or so distinct CDR3 sequences, roughly 25% seen once. There are many counts of this clonotype. This receptor was obtained from a male donor with ankylosing spondylitis or in good health (not recorded which). The V and J genes are TRBV4-1 and TRBJ2-5; D is undetermined. The sequencing input was blood, either unsorted or a sorted T cell fraction (not recorded which). The CDR3, as DNA: TGCGCCAGCAGCCCGCCCGACCTCCAAGAGACCCAGTACTTC. It yields the protein CASSPPDLQETQYF.